This passage covers 22 T cell receptor beta chains from one sample sequenced in a study of blood T cell repertoires in COVID-19 (TCRdb year 2020). Libraries were made using the immunoSEQ multiplex PCR assay. TCRdb mirrors the immuneACCESS table, restricted to in-frame sequences. Some clones are absent from its copies; in checked studies, under half trace to an unresolved V gene, and the reason for the others is unknown. The sample table records 200,000 to 300,000 clones; approximately 86% of these occur just once. The ten largest clonotypes hold about 0.7% of the sample. The sequenced sample consisted of peripheral blood. These receptor sequences come from a human donor in a cohort sampled during active COVID-19.

J is TRBJ1-3 and V is TRBV2, with D possibly being TRBD1 (6 bases). Trimming pared 8 bases from V and 1 base from J, leaving 9 bases between. The CDR3 contains 13 residues. Germline CDR1 is SNHLY and CDR2 is FYNNEI. CDR3 in DNA: TGTGCCAGCTTACAGGGATCTGGAAACACCATATATTTT. Its protein is CASLQGSGNTIYF.

The chain uses TRBV30 and TRBJ2-7; a weak D match, TRBD2 (5 bases). The germline CDR1 and CDR2 sequences are GTSNPN and SVGIG (reference sequence). This CDR3 has 13 residues. The V end lost 2 bases, the J end lost 2 bases, and 10 bases lay between the germline ends. CDR3 loop: CAWSRDGAYEQYF. In DNA, the CDR3 is TGTGCCTGGAGTCGTGACGGGGCCTACGAGCAGTACTTC.

The chain has TRBV7-3 and TRBJ1-1, with no clear D. V was pared by 2 bases and J by 0 bases, with 4 bases between. Germline-derived CDR1 and CDR2 are SGHTA and FQGTGA. This CDR3 contains 13 residues. This chain's CDR3 is CASSLLVNTEAFF. The CDR3 bases are TGTGCCAGCAGCTTATTAGTGAACACTGAAGCTTTCTTT.

The chain joins TRBV3-1 (or the pseudogene TRBV3-2) to TRBJ2-7; 9 bases agree with TRBD2. This CDR3 has 15 residues. Germline values: CDR1 LGHDT, CDR2 YNNKEL (reference sequence). Trimming removed 6 bases from V and 0 bases from J; junction bases left unmatched: 6. CDR3 DNA: TGTGCCAGCAGTCGCCTTAGCGGGAGCTCCTACGAGCAGTACTTC. It encodes CASSRLSGSSYEQYF.

The rearrangement joins TRBV9 to TRBJ2-5; 7 bases align to TRBD2. The CDR3 extends over 16 amino acids. V trimming: 1 base; J trimming: 5 bases; junction bases outside the gene matches: 11. In germline, CDR1 is SGDLS, CDR2 YYNGEE. The CDR3 DNA sequence: TGTGCCAGCAGCGTATTGGGCGGGACTACTAGGGAGACCCAGTACTTC. The encoded protein is CASSVLGGTTRETQYF.

The chain is built from TRBV4-1 and TRBJ2-7; 14 positions match TRBD2. Trimming removed 3 bases from V and 4 bases from J; junction bases left unmatched: 8. Looked up from germline, CDR1 is MGHRA and CDR2 is YSYEKL. The CDR3 length is 17 residues. CDR3 amino acids: CASSHFGTSGSGYEQYF. The CDR3 DNA sequence: TGCGCCAGCAGCCACTTCGGGACTAGCGGGAGTGGGTACGAGCAGTACTTC.

The chain has TRBV7-9 and TRBJ1-1, with 7 nucleotides matching TRBD1. V gave up 2 bases and J gave up 8 bases; unmatched junction bases: 8. CDR3 length: 14 amino acids. The germline CDR1 and CDR2 sequences are SEHNR and FQNEAQ (reference sequence). The CDR3: CASSLRGTAKEAFF. The CDR3 region has the DNA TGTGCCAGCAGCTTACGTGGGACAGCTAAAGAAGCTTTCTTT.

This chain links TRBV5-1 with TRBJ1-2; a possible D gene is TRBD1 (6 bases). Germline-derived CDR1 and CDR2 are SGHRS and YFSETQ. V was shortened by 4 bases and J by 7 bases, with 20 bases between the two germline ends. The CDR3 is 15 amino acids. The CDR3 region has the DNA TGCGCCAGCAGCCCGAGGGGGACTATCGCTAGTGGCTACACCTTC. Protein: CASSPRGTIASGYTF.

The genes are TRBV19 and TRBJ1-1; D is perhaps TRBD1 (6 bases). The CDR3 totals 16 residues. Looked up from germline, CDR1 is LNHDA and CDR2 is SQIVND (reference sequence). The germline V and J ends were trimmed by 7 bases and 6 bases, with 24 bases remaining between them. Written as DNA, the CDR3 is TGTGCCAGTAAGGTCCGGGACACCGGGAGGGGGGCTGAAGCTTTCTTT. Translation gives CASKVRDTGRGAEAFF.

The rearrangement uses TRBV19 and TRBJ2-7; D is perhaps TRBD2 (6 bases). Germline V gene lookup returns CDR1 LNHDA and CDR2 SQIVND (reference sequence). The CDR3 spans 13 residues. The ends were cut back, 6 bases at V and 4 bases at J, with 13 bases in the middle. The CDR3 nucleotides are TGTGCCAGTAGCCTCGGGACTTTGTACGAGCAGTACTTC. Protein: CASSLGTLYEQYF.

V usage is TRBV18 and J usage is TRBJ1-1, with unresolved D. V lost 2 bases to trimming and J lost 0 bases, with 10 bases between them. The CDR3 contains 15 residues. Germline-derived CDR1 and CDR2 are KGHSH and LQKENI. CDR3 in amino acids: CASSPEGGVNTEAFF. DNA for the CDR3: TGTGCCAGCTCACCAGAGGGAGGCGTGAACACTGAAGCTTTCTTT.

The chain links TRBV7-2 to TRBJ1-5; 10 nucleotides agree with TRBD1. The CDR3 sequence is 15 residues long. V lost 5 bases to trimming and J lost 6 bases; unmatched junction nucleotides: 7. Germline V gene lookup returns CDR1 SGHTA and CDR2 FQGNSA. In DNA form, the CDR3 reads TGTGCCAGCAGCCAACCTAGGACAGGGGGTCAGCCCCAGCATTTT. Residues: CASSQPRTGGQPQHF.

The gene calls are TRBV10-3 and TRBJ2-5; the match to TRBD1 covers 9 bases. The CDR3 sequence is 16 residues long. V lost 0 bases, J lost 5 bases, and 7 bases stayed unmatched. Germline V lookup: CDR1 ENHRY, CDR2 SYGVKD. The CDR3 loop reads CAISESMGQGGETQYF. The CDR3 bases are TGTGCCATCAGTGAGTCGATGGGACAGGGCGGGGAGACCCAGTACTTC.

As DNA, the CDR3 is TGTGCCAGCAGTTTTCACCCGCAGGGAAGAAAGCAGCCCCAGCATTTT. This gives the protein CASSFHPQGRKQPQHF. The genes are TRBV28 and TRBJ1-5; perhaps TRBD1 as D (5 bases). The V and J ends lost 3 bases and 7 bases respectively, with 19 bases between them. Per germline, CDR1 MDHEN and CDR2 SYDVKM. The CDR3 covers 16 residues.

CDR3 in DNA: TGTGCCAGCAGCTTACTAGCGGGGATCGGCGACGAGCAGTACTTC. Its translation is CASSLLAGIGDEQYF. The J gene is TRBJ2-7, the V gene TRBV7-2; 9 nucleotides agree with TRBD2. V dropped 2 bases and J dropped 5; count of bases not matched to a gene: 7. The germline CDR1 and CDR2 sequences are SGHTA and FQGNSA. This CDR3 spans 15 amino acids.

This clone appeared once. The chain combines TRBV24-1 with TRBJ1-2; D ambiguous. CDR3 length equals 14 residues. Trimming took off 2 bases at V and 3 bases at J, with 9 bases between the two ends. Germline V gives CDR1 KGHDR, CDR2 SFDVKD. This CDR3 reads CATSDSRNHYGYTF. The CDR3 coding sequence is TGTGCCACCAGTGATTCCAGGAACCACTATGGCTACACCTTC.

This clone was observed a few times. The rearrangement joins TRBV5-4 to TRBJ2-7; 10 bases match TRBD1. The CDR3 is 13 amino acids. Per germline, CDR1 SGHNT and CDR2 YYREEE (reference sequence). V lost 8 bases, J lost 4 bases, and 6 bases stayed unmatched. The DNA for the CDR3 is TGTGCCAGTGCCGGGACAGGGGAATACGAGCAGTACTTC. Translated: CASAGTGEYEQYF.

This chain links TRBV24-1 with TRBJ2-1; 15 positions agree with TRBD2. The junction had 2 bases not matched to a gene; V was cut back by 2 bases and J by 7 bases. The CDR3 is 16 residues long. Germline lookup yields CDR1 KGHDR and CDR2 SFDVKD. The CDR3 spells CATSDSGLAGGNEQFF. As DNA, the CDR3 is TGTGCCACCAGTGATTCCGGACTAGCGGGAGGGAATGAGCAGTTCTTC.

V is TRBV30 and J is TRBJ1-1; possibly TRBD1 for D (6 bases). From germline, CDR1 is GTSNPN and CDR2 SVGIG (reference sequence). This CDR3 is built from 12 residues. V was trimmed by 2 bases and J by 10 bases, leaving 14 bases between them. DNA for the CDR3: TGTGCCTGGAGTCCGCACAGGGCGGCAGCTTTCTTT. Translation gives CAWSPHRAAAFF.

The V gene is TRBV27, the J gene TRBJ1-5; 7 bases are a match to TRBD1. Germline assignment: CDR1 MNHEY and CDR2 SMNVEV (reference sequence). Germline trimming cut 0 bases from V and 7 bases from J; bases unmatched to any gene: 6. The CDR3 has 15 amino acids. The CDR3 sequence is CASSLSGTAPQPQHF. The CDR3 DNA reads as TGTGCCAGCAGTTTATCCGGGACAGCCCCCCAGCCCCAGCATTTT.

This chain joins TRBV6-5 and TRBJ2-1; 7 nucleotides align to TRBD2. CDR1 and CDR2 from the germline V gene are MNHEY and SVGAGI. V was clipped by 10 bases and J by 9 bases; unmatched bases: 6. The CDR3 is 11 residues long. In DNA form, the CDR3 reads TGTGCCACCTCGGGGGGAGGTGAGCAGTTCTTC. Protein: CATSGGGEQFF.

This clone was observed a few times. This rearrangement joins TRBV4-3 to TRBJ2-5; 7 nucleotides line up with TRBD2. Trimming cost V 0 bases and J 0 bases; bases outside gene matches: 1. Germline CDR1 reads LGHNA; CDR2 reads YSLEER. This CDR3 has 15 residues. The CDR3 sequence is CASSQDLADQETQYF. CDR3 nucleotides: TGCGCCAGCAGCCAAGATCTAGCGGACCAAGAGACCCAGTACTTC.